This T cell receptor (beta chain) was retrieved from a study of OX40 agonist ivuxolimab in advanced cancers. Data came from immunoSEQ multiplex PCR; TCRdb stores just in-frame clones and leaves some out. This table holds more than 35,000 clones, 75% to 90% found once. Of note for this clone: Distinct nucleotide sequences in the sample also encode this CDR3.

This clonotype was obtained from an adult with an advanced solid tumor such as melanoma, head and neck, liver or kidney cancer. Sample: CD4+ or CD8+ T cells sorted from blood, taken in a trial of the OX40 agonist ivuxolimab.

The CDR3 region is CASSQDRGEQFF. CDR3 sequence (DNA): TGCGCCAGCAGCCAAGATAGAGGTGAGCAGTTCTTC. The rearrangement uses TRBV4-1 and TRBJ2-1; no reliable D call. The CDR3 covers 12 residues. Germline V gene data show CDR1 as MGHRA and CDR2 as YSYEKL. V shed 0 bases and J shed 9 bases, with 6 bases lying between them.